A single TCR beta chain is shown here with its context. What it binds is not known. Sequenced by immunoSEQ multiplex PCR; TCRdb stores in-frame clones only, minus some. There are 65,000 to 70,000 clones in the sample; nearly 90% occur only once, and 8% to 11% lies in the top ten. The sample belongs to a study of OX40 agonist ivuxolimab in advanced cancers. About the study: Patient treatment consisted of intravenous ivuxolimab administration every 2 weeks at 0.01 to 10 mg/kg. Enrolled patients in dose escalation had cancers that were hepatocellular carcinoma, melanoma, renal cell or head and neck cancer. General study findings and limits: Circulating CD4+ and CD8+ T cells showed clonal expansion by week 6 at 0.1 to 3.0 mg/kg.

V was clipped by 6 bases and J by 5 bases; unmatched bases: 12. This CDR3 comprises 15 residues. The germline V gene encodes CDR1 MNHEY and CDR2 SVGAGI. The starting material was CD4+ or CD8+ T cells sorted from blood, obtained in a trial of the OX40 agonist ivuxolimab. This TCR was recovered from an adult with an advanced solid tumor such as melanoma, head and neck, liver or kidney cancer. The chain uses TRBV6-5 and TRBJ2-7, with 8 bases fitting TRBD1. In nucleotides, the CDR3 is TGTGCCAGCAGCAGGCCCGGCCAGGGGGCTAACGAGCAGTACTTC. Translating gives CASSRPGQGANEQYF.